This T cell receptor beta chain was identified during a study of blood T cells in healthy people across ages. For the second PCR, which ran for about 7 to 11 cycles, a sample-barcoded 5' primer and a J-beta primer mix were used. CDR3-containing paired-end reads numbering at least 3 million came from each sample. TCRdb re-called the 5' RACE reads with MiXCR, one entry per CDR3 protein. Of over a million distinct CDR3 sequences listed, roughly 43% were seen once; the top ten hold less than 5%. Per sample, extraction of total RNA gave at least 5.5 micrograms in every case. The TCR originated in a woman younger than 30 in good health. Sequenced input: blood.

The CDR3 DNA is TGCAGTGCTAGACGAACACAGGGCACTGAAGCTTTCTTT. This gives the protein CSARRTQGTEAFF. The rearrangement joins TRBV20-1 to TRBJ1-1, with D possibly being TRBD1 (6 bases). V lost 2 bases, J lost 4 bases, and 11 bases lay in between. The CDR3 spans 13 residues. Germline CDR1 DFQATT, CDR2 SNEGSKA (reference sequence).